What follows are 2 T cell receptor beta chains derived from one specimen sequenced in a study of post-analysis software for immune sequencing data (dated by TCRdb to the mid-2010s). Here is what the overall study found, with its caveats: Significantly higher frequencies in patients than in controls were found for several TRBV segments, including TRBV5-6, TRBV5-1 and TRBV20-1.

The library relied on PCR. The data were produced on an Illumina HiSeq 2500. Unique molecular identifiers were incorporated into TCR beta cDNA libraries to reduce PCR and sequencing biases. TCRdb reprocessing: public reads trimmed at Q25 with fastp, clones called with MiXCR, in-frame beta chains kept. Each record represents a unique CDR3 protein, reported with the most common genes and DNA among its rows. The sample table shows around 400,000 distinct CDR3 sequences, and roughly 38% are seen once. The ten largest account for roughly 13% of the sample. For these receptors, no antigen is known. Sequencing used blood. The receptors stem from a girl aged 10 to 17 with multiple sclerosis.

This chain connects TRBV29-1 to TRBJ2-3, with 7 bases aligning to TRBD1. In germline, CDR1 is SQVTM, CDR2 ANQGSEA. The CDR3 is made up of 14 amino acids. The trim removed 8 bases at V and 4 bases at J, leaving 12 bases unmatched. The CDR3 spells CSLRQGPSPDTQYF. In DNA, the CDR3 is TGCAGCTTAAGACAGGGTCCCTCTCCAGATACGCAGTATTTT.

This clonotype was counted only a few times. The gene calls are TRBV20-1 and TRBJ2-7, with 9 bases that match TRBD1. The V and J ends lost 7 bases and 4 bases, in that order; junction bases with no gene match: 5. The CDR3 runs 12 residues. Germline values: CDR1 DFQATT, CDR2 SNEGSKA (reference sequence). CDR3 coding DNA: TGCAGTGTACCACAGGGGGCATACGAGCAGTACTTC. It encodes CSVPQGAYEQYF.